These 18 T cell receptor beta chains share one sample of origin, sequenced in a study of siplizumab effects on memory and regulatory T cells. The protocol was immunoSEQ multiplex PCR, while the TCRdb copy is restricted to in-frame clones and leaves out a portion. The repertoire has under 100,000 clones, about 94% of them found once; the top ten carry roughly 1.3%. Input material: non-Treg CD4+ T cells sorted from blood. The origin of the receptors is a human donor in good health.

J is TRBJ2-7 and V is TRBV28, with 8 bases fitting TRBD1. The CDR3 runs 13 residues. CDR1 is MDHEN, CDR2 SYDVKM, per germline. V lost 8 bases and J lost 3; bases outside the gene matches: 6. The CDR3 loop is CASGPDRGYEQYF. CDR3 bases: TGTGCCAGCGGACCTGACAGGGGCTACGAGCAGTACTTC.

Only one count was recorded for this clone. The genes are TRBV5-1 and TRBJ2-5; no firm D call. Trimming pared 4 bases from V and 5 bases from J, leaving 9 bases between. The germline V gene encodes CDR1 SGHRS and CDR2 YFSETQ. This CDR3 comprises 12 residues. In DNA, the CDR3 is TGCGCCAGCAGCCCGTCTTTGGAGACCCAGTACTTC. Translation: CASSPSLETQYF.

The chain joins TRBV4-1 to TRBJ1-6; D is ambiguous. This CDR3 spans 14 amino acids. Per the germline V gene, CDR1 is MGHRA and CDR2 is YSYEKL. V lost 0 bases to trimming and J lost 9 bases, with 9 bases between them. In DNA form, the CDR3 reads TGCGCCAGCAGCCAAGAGTCTCTAGGTTCACCCCTCCACTTT. Residues: CASSQESLGSPLHF.

The CDR3 spells CASSIISSYQPQHF. The CDR3, as DNA: TGTGCCAGTAGTATAATTTCTTCGTATCAGCCCCAGCATTTT. The rearrangement links TRBV19 to TRBJ1-5; D unclear. CDR1 is LNHDA, CDR2 SQIVND, per germline (reference sequence). V lost 2 bases, J lost 5 bases, and 10 bases lay in between. The CDR3 length is 14 residues.

The rearrangement uses TRBV9 and TRBJ2-5; D perhaps matches TRBD2 (6 bases). V dropped 0 bases and J dropped 5 bases, with 8 bases sitting between them. The CDR3 covers 13 residues. The V gene's germline CDR1 is SGDLS and CDR2 YYNGEE. The CDR3 nucleotides are TGTGCCAGCAGCGTAGTTGGGGGGGAGACCCAGTACTTC. Protein sequence: CASSVVGGETQYF.

The chain carries TRBV5-1 and TRBJ2-5; D gene uncertain. Germline CDR1 and CDR2: SGHRS and YFSETQ. CDR3 length: 13 amino acids. Trimming shortened V by 0 bases and J by 5 bases, and 8 bases separated the two germline ends. CDR3 region: CASSLEVVETQYF. DNA for the CDR3: TGCGCCAGCAGCTTGGAAGTTGTGGAGACCCAGTACTTC.

V usage is TRBV19 and J usage is TRBJ2-2; D unresolved. The CDR3 loop spans 15 amino acids. Germline CDR1 reads LNHDA; CDR2 reads SQIVND (reference sequence). Trimming left V 4 bases short and J 0 bases short, with 9 bases between. Here the CDR3 DNA reads TGTGCCAGTAGTACCCGGGCCGCGAACACCGGGGAGCTGTTTTTT. Protein sequence: CASSTRAANTGELFF.

The chain recombines TRBV27 with TRBJ1-5, with D possibly TRBD1 on 5 matching bases. CDR1 and CDR2 from the germline V gene are MNHEY and SMNVEV (reference sequence). This CDR3 is built from 14 residues. V dropped 4 bases and J dropped 4 bases, with 11 bases sitting between them. DNA for the CDR3: TGTGCCAGCAGTTCAACAGGAAGAAATCAGCCCCAGCATTTT. Its translation: CASSSTGRNQPQHF.

This chain connects TRBV6-1 to TRBJ2-7, with TRBD2 identical over 16 bases. The CDR3 extends over 14 amino acids. Germline CDR1 MNHNS, CDR2 SASEGT. V lost 10 bases, J lost 6 bases, and 6 bases stayed unmatched. CDR3 sequence: CAIGTSGRALEQYF. CDR3 DNA: TGTGCCATAGGGACTAGCGGGAGGGCCCTCGAGCAGTACTTC.

As regards this clone: Other DNA sequences in this specimen translate into the identical CDR3. The genes are TRBV28 and TRBJ1-2; tentative D call: TRBD1 (5 bases). V shed 10 bases and J shed 4 bases, with 13 bases lying between them. The germline V gene has CDR1 MDHEN and CDR2 SYDVKM. The CDR3 is 12 residues long. CDR3 nucleotide sequence: TGTGCCACCAACCAGGGTGCCTATGGCTACACCTTC. Its protein product is CATNQGAYGYTF.

V and J are TRBV6-5 and TRBJ1-4; TRBD1 is a possible D gene (5 bases). The CDR3 contains 15 residues. Trimming removed 2 bases from V and 4 bases from J, with 11 bases in between. CDR1 is MNHEY, CDR2 SVGAGI, per germline. This CDR3 reads CASSYGTGRNEKLFF. The CDR3, as DNA: TGTGCCAGCAGTTACGGGACCGGGCGTAATGAAAAACTGTTTTTT.

The chain joins TRBV4-1 to TRBJ1-5, with unresolved D. Trimming removed 0 bases at V and 3 bases at J, with 9 bases between. CDR1 and CDR2 (germline): MGHRA, YSYEKL. The CDR3 totals 15 residues. The CDR3 protein is CASSQDGRDNQPQHF. The CDR3 DNA sequence: TGCGCCAGCAGCCAAGATGGCCGGGACAATCAGCCCCAGCATTTT.

This clone is a singleton in its sample. V is TRBV12-5 and J is TRBJ1-1; no clear D. The CDR3 is 14 residues long. Germline loops: CDR1 LGHNT, CDR2 FRNRAP. The V end lost 1 base, the J end lost 1 base, and 7 bases lay between the germline ends. In DNA form, the CDR3 reads TGTGCTAGTGGTTTGGGCAGGACGAACACTGAAGCTTTCTTT. This translates into CASGLGRTNTEAFF. Complete variable domain (other parts from reference TRBV12-5 and TRBJ1-1): DARVTQTPRHKVTEMGQEVTMRCQPILGHNTVFWYRQTMMQGLELLAYFRNRAPLDDSGMPKDRFSAEMPDATLATLKIQPSEPRDSAVYFCASGLGRTNTEAFFGQGTRLTVV.

This chain connects TRBV29-1 to TRBJ1-5; no firm D call. Trimming left V 5 bases short and J 8 bases short, with 16 bases between. The CDR3 sequence is 13 residues long. Per germline, CDR1 SQVTM and CDR2 ANQGSEA. CDR3: CSVTLGSVEPQHF. The CDR3 DNA reads as TGCAGCGTTACTTTGGGTTCAGTTGAGCCCCAGCATTTT.

V is TRBV10-3 and J is TRBJ2-5, with D maybe TRBD1 (5 bases). Germline loops: CDR1 ENHRY, CDR2 SYGVKD. V lost 4 bases, J lost 2 bases, and 8 bases lay in between. The CDR3 extends over 13 amino acids. CDR3 bases: TGTGCCATCAGTGGGCGACAGCAAGAGACCCAGTACTTC. Translation: CAISGRQQETQYF.

The J gene is TRBJ1-2, the V gene TRBV11-2; D gene ambiguous. Germline CDR1 is SGHAT and CDR2 is FQNNGV. The CDR3 loop spans 14 amino acids. The germline V and J ends were trimmed by 1 base and 5 bases, with 11 bases remaining between them. CDR3 coding DNA: TGTGCCAGCAGCTTAGGGGTCCCACCATATGGCTACACCTTC. Its translation: CASSLGVPPYGYTF.

The J gene is TRBJ2-7, the V gene TRBV6-6; unclear D gene. V lost 2 bases to trimming and J lost 2 bases, with 13 bases between them. The CDR3 runs 15 residues. Germline V lookup: CDR1 MNHNY, CDR2 SVGAGI (reference sequence). The CDR3 loop is CASSYGGSSAYEQYF. Here the CDR3 DNA reads TGTGCCAGCAGTTACGGTGGCAGTTCAGCCTACGAGCAGTACTTC.

The chain is built from TRBV25-1 and TRBJ2-7; D remains ambiguous. The CDR3 runs to 14 residues. Trimming cost V 1 base and J 6 bases, with 13 bases left between them. From germline, CDR1 is MGHDK and CDR2 SYGVNS. This chain's CDR3 is CASSELVHNGEQYF. The CDR3 bases are TGTGCCAGCAGTGAATTGGTACACAACGGCGAGCAGTACTTC.